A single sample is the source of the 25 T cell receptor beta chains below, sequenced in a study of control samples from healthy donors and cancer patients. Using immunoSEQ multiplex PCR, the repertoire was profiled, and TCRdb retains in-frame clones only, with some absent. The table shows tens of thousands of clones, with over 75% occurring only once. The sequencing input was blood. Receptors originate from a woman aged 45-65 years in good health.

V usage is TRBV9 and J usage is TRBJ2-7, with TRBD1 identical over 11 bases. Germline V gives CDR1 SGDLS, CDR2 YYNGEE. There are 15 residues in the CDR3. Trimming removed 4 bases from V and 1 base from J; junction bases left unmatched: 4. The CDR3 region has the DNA TGTGCCAGCAGCACTCGGGACAGGGGGTCCTACGAGCAGTACTTC. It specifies CASSTRDRGSYEQYF.

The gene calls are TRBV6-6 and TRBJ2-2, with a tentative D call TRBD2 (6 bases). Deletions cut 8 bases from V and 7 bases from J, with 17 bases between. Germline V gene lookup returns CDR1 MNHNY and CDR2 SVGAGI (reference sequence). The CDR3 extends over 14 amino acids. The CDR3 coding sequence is TGTGCCAGCGGGGGGATAAGGATAAACGGGGAGCTGTTTTTT. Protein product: CASGGIRINGELFF.

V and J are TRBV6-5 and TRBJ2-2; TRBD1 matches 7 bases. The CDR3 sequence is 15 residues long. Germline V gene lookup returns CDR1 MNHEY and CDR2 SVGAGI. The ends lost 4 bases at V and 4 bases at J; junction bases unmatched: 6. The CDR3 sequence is CASSFDRAGTGELFF. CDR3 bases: TGTGCCAGCAGTTTCGACAGGGCTGGCACCGGGGAGCTGTTTTTT.

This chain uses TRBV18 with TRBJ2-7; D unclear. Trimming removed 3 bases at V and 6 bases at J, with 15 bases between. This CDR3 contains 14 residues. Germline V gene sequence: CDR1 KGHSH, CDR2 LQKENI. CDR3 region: CASSPLGQDGEQYF. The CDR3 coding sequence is TGTGCCAGCTCACCTCTAGGGCAGGACGGCGAGCAGTACTTC.

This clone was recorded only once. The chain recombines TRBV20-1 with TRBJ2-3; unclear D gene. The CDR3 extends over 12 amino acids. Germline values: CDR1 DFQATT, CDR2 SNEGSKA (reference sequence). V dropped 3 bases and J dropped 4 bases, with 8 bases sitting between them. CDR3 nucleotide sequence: TGCAGTGCTAGTAGGCAGGCAGATACGCAGTATTTT. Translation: CSASRQADTQYF.

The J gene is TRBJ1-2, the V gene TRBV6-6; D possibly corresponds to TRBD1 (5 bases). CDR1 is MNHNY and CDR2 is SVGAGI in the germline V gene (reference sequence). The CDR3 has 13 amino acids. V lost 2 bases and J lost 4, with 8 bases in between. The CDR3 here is CASSYGGVYGYTF. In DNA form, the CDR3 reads TGTGCCAGCAGTTACGGGGGAGTCTATGGCTACACCTTC.

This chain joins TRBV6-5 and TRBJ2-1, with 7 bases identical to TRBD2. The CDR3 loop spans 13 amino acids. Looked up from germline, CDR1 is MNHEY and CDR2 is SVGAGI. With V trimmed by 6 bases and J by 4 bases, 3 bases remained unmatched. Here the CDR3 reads CASRGEGYNEQFF. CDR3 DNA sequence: TGTGCCAGCAGAGGGGAGGGGTACAATGAGCAGTTCTTC.

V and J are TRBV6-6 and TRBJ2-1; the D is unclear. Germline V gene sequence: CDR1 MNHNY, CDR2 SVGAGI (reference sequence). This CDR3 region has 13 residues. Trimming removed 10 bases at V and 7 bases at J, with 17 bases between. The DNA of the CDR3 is TGTGCCACCCCTACCCAGTTTCGGAATGAGCAGTTCTTC. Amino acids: CATPTQFRNEQFF.

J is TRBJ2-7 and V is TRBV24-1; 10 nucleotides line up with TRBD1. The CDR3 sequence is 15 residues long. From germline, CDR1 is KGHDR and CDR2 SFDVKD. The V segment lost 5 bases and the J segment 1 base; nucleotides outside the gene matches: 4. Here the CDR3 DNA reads TGTGCCACCAGTGGAGGGACAGGGGATTCCTACGAGCAGTACTTC. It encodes CATSGGTGDSYEQYF.

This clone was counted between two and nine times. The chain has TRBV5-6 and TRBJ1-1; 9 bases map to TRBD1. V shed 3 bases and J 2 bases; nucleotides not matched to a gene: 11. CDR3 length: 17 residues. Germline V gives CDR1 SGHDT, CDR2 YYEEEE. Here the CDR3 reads CASSSPPWTGANTEAFF. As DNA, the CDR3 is TGTGCCAGCAGCTCCCCACCTTGGACAGGGGCTAACACTGAAGCTTTCTTT.

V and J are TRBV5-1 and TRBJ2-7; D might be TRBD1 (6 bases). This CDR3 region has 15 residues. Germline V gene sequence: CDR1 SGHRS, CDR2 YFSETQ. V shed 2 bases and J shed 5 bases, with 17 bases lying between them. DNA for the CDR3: TGCGCCAGCAGCTTCATACAGGGAGCGACTCACGAGCAGTACTTC. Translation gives CASSFIQGATHEQYF.

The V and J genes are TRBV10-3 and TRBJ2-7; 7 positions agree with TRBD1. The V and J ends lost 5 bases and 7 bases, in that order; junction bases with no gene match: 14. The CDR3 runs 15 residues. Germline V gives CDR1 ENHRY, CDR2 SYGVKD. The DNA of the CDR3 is TGTGCCATCAGTACCGGGGACAGCTTCGGTGGGGAGCAGTACTTC. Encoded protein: CAISTGDSFGGEQYF.

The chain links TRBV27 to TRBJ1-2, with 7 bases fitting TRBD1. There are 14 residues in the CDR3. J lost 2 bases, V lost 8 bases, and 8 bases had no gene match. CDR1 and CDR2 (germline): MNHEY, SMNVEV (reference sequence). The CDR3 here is CASAQGVGNYGYTF. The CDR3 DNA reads TGTGCCAGCGCGCAGGGGGTCGGGAACTATGGCTACACCTTC.

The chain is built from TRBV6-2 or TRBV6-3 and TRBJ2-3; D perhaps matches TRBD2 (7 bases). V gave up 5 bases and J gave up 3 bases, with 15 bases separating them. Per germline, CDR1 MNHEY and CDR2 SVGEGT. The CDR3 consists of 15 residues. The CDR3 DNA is TGTGCCAGCAGTCCCCATGGGGGGGCAACAGATACGCAGTATTTT. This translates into CASSPHGGATDTQYF.

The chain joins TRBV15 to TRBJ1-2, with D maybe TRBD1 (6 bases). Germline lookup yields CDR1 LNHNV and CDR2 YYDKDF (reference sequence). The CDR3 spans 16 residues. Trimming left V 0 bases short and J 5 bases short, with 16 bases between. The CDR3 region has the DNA TGTGCCACCAGCAGAGAGACCTTGGAGGGGGGGTATGGCTACACCTTC. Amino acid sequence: CATSRETLEGGYGYTF.

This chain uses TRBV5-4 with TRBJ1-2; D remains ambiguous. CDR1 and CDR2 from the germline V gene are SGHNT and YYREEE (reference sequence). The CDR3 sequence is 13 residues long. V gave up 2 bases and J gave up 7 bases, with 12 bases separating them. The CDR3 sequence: CASSLVEGSGYTF. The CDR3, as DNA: TGTGCCAGCAGCTTAGTGGAAGGGAGTGGCTACACCTTC.

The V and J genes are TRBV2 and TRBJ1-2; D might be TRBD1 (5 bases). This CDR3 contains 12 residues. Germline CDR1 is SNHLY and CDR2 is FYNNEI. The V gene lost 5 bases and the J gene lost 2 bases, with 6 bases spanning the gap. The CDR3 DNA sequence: TGTGCCAGCAGTAACAGGAACTATGGCTACACCTTC. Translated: CASSNRNYGYTF. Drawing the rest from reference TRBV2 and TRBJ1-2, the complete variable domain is EPEVTQTPSHQVTQMGQEVILRCVPISNHLYFYWYRQILGQKVEFLVSFYNNEISEKSEIFDDQFSVERPDGSNFTLKIRSTKLEDSAMYFCASSNRNYGYTFGSGTRLTVV.

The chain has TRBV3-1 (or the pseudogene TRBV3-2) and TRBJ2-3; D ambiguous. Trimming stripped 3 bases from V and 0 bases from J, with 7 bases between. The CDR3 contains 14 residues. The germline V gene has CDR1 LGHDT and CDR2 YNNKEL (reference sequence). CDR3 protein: CASSQAQSTDTQYF. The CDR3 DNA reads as TGTGCCAGCAGCCAGGCACAGAGCACAGATACGCAGTATTTT.

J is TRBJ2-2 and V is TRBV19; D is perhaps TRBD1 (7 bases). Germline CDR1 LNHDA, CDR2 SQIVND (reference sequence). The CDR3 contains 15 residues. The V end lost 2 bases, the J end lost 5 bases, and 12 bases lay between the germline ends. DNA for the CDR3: TGTGCCAGTAGTATATTGGCAGGGGGGACCGGGGAGCTGTTTTTT. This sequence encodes CASSILAGGTGELFF.

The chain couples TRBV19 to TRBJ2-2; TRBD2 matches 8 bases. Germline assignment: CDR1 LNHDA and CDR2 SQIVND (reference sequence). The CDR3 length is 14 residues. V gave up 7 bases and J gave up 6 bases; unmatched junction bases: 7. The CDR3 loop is CASIGGASAGELFF. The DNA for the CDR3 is TGTGCCAGTATCGGGGGGGCCTCGGCCGGGGAGCTGTTTTTT.

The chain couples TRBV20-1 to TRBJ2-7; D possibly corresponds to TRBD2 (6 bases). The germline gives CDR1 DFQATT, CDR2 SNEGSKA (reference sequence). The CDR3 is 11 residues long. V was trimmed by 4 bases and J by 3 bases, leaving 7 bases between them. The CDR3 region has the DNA TGCAGTGCTACGCGGGACTACGAGCAGTACTTC. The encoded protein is CSATRDYEQYF.

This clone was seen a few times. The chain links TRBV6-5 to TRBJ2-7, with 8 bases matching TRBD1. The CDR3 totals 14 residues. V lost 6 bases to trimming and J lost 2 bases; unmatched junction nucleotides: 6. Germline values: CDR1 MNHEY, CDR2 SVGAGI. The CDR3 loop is CASRRDRWAYEQYF. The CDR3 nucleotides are TGTGCCAGCAGAAGGGACAGGTGGGCCTACGAGCAGTACTTC.

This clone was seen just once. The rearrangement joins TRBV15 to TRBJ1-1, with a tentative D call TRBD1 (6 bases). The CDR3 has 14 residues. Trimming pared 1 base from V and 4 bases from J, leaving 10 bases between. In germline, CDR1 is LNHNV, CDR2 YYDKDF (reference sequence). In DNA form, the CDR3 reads TGTGCCACCAGCAGAGGAACAGGGAGCACTGAAGCTTTCTTT. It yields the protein CATSRGTGSTEAFF.

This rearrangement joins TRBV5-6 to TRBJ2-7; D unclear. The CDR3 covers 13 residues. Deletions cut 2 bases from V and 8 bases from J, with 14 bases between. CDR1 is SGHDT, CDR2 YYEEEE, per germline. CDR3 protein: CASSLETYGKQYF. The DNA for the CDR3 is TGTGCCAGCAGCTTAGAGACCTACGGCAAGCAGTACTTC.

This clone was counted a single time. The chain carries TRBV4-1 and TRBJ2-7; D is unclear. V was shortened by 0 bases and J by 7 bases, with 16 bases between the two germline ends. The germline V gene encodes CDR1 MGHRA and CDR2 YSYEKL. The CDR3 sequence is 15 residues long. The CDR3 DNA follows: TGCGCCAGCAGCCAAGATTTAGGCAAGGATGGGGAGCAGTACTTC. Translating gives CASSQDLGKDGEQYF.